The entry below describes one TCR beta chain. The antigen remains unidentified. Second doses at about 4 or about 12 weeks were pooled. This entry is derived from a study of T cell responses to AZD1222 COVID-19 vaccine. Study results and caveats: Repertoire sampling happened only post peak T cell response. In a largely white British group with more females than males, clonal diversity was possibly underestimated. Spike-wide coverage was observed for vaccine-associated CD4 TCRs, with dominant responses at 160-218 and 743-854.

The data were produced by immunoSEQ multiplex PCR, yet TCRdb's version contains in-frame clones alone and is incomplete. The sample yields approximately 140,000 clones, more than 80% seen once. Germline V gene sequence: CDR1 MNHEY, CDR2 SMNVEV (reference sequence). This CDR3 has 12 residues. Trimming took off 0 bases at V and 7 bases at J, with 7 bases between the two ends. The chain carries TRBV27 and TRBJ2-7; tentatively, D is TRBD2 (6 bases). The receptor's source is an adult who received the AZD1222 COVID-19 vaccine. Material: peripheral blood, obtained 28 days after the second AZD1222 dose. CDR3 in amino acids: CASSLSAGEQYF. The CDR3 bases are TGTGCCAGCAGTTTATCGGCGGGGGAGCAGTACTTC.